These 18 T cell receptor beta chains were all obtained from the same sample, sequenced in a study of cytomegalovirus exposure and HLA in healthy donors. The study ran its PCR with 60 Vbeta and 13 Jbeta primers. Profiling relied on immunoSEQ multiplex PCR, and the TCRdb table lists in-frame clones only, not all of them. The sample includes about 230,000 clones, 70% to 80% of them seen just once. The sample taken for sequencing was PBMCs. The receptor set was obtained from a woman aged 55-70 years in good health and CMV-seropositive.

This chain links TRBV6-5 with TRBJ2-2, with D tentatively TRBD2 (6 bases). CDR3 length: 15 residues. The V gene's germline CDR1 is MNHEY and CDR2 SVGAGI. Between the trimmed V and J ends, which lost 6 bases and 0 bases, there was a span of 11 bases. The CDR3 spells CASRMAGPNTGELFF. The CDR3 DNA reads as TGTGCCAGCAGAATGGCGGGACCGAACACCGGGGAGCTGTTTTTT.

V usage is TRBV4-1 and J usage is TRBJ2-5, with TRBD2 matching over 8 bases. The J call is in doubt because the DNA end fits TRBJ2-7 better. The CDR3 sequence is 13 residues long. CDR1 is MGHRA and CDR2 is YSYEKL in the germline V gene. Written as DNA, the CDR3 is TGCGCCAGCAGCTTGCGGGGGGCCTCCGAGCAGTACTTC. It specifies CASSLRGASEQYF.

The chain combines TRBV27 with TRBJ2-5; 7 nucleotides agree with TRBD2. CDR3 length: 17 residues. J was trimmed by 4 bases and V by 3 bases; bases with no gene match: 14. CDR1 and CDR2 (germline): MNHEY, SMNVEV (reference sequence). The CDR3 coding sequence is TGTGCCAGCAGTTTGGCGGGAGTTCAGGGCCCGGGAGAGACCCAGTACTTC. Its translation: CASSLAGVQGPGETQYF.

The rearrangement joins TRBV27 to TRBJ2-1; D is unclear. CDR3 length: 17 amino acids. CDR1 is MNHEY and CDR2 is SMNVEV in the germline V gene (reference sequence). Trimming removed 7 bases at V and 0 bases at J, with 19 bases between. The CDR3 region is CASTDLRRSSSYNEQFF. CDR3 DNA: TGTGCCAGCACCGATTTACGCAGGTCGAGCTCCTACAATGAGCAGTTCTTC.

The CDR3, as DNA: TGTGCCAGCAGCTTAAGGGACAGGTACCAATATGGCTACACCTTC. This encodes CASSLRDRYQYGYTF. The V gene is TRBV7-9, the J gene TRBJ1-2, with 8 bases lining up with TRBD1. The V and J ends lost 2 bases and 5 bases, in that order; junction bases with no gene match: 7. The CDR3 covers 15 residues. Germline V gene data show CDR1 as SEHNR and CDR2 as FQNEAQ (reference sequence).

This chain joins TRBV11-2 and TRBJ1-2, with 8 bases aligning to TRBD1. J lost 8 bases, V lost 4 bases, and 6 bases had no gene match. The CDR3 totals 13 residues. CDR1 and CDR2 (germline): SGHAT, FQNNGV. This chain's CDR3 is CASSSSYRGGYTF. CDR3 in DNA: TGTGCCAGCAGCTCCTCTTACAGGGGGGGCTACACCTTC.

The chain couples TRBV28 to TRBJ1-2; TRBD1 agrees at 7 bases. Germline-derived CDR1 and CDR2 are MDHEN and SYDVKM. J gave up 1 base and V 3 bases, and 8 bases lay outside the gene matches. The CDR3 is 16 residues long. The CDR3 coding sequence is TGTGCCAGCAGTTTTATGTCACAGGGGTATAACTATGGCTACACCTTC. Its translation: CASSFMSQGYNYGYTF.

The CDR3, as DNA: TGTGCCAGCAGCTTAGCGCGGCAGACCTACGAGCAGTACTTC. As protein: CASSLARQTYEQYF. V usage is TRBV7-9 and J usage is TRBJ2-7; D is uncertain. Germline lookup yields CDR1 SEHNR and CDR2 FQNEAQ (reference sequence). This CDR3 has 14 amino acids. V was pared by 0 bases and J by 2 bases, with 8 bases between.

The V call is TRBV5-1, the J call TRBJ2-5; possible D gene TRBD1, 5 bases. Trimming cost V 6 bases and J 5 bases, with 14 bases left between them. The CDR3 runs to 13 residues. Germline-derived CDR1 and CDR2 are SGHRS and YFSETQ. The CDR3 protein is CASTGHLRETQYF. The CDR3 DNA follows: TGCGCCAGCACTGGACACCTAAGGGAGACCCAGTACTTC.

This chain connects TRBV30 to TRBJ2-6, with D maybe TRBD1 (6 bases). Germline V gene sequence: CDR1 GTSNPN, CDR2 SVGIG (reference sequence). The germline V and J ends were trimmed by 0 bases and 1 base, with 16 bases remaining between them. The length of the CDR3 is 18 residues. As DNA, the CDR3 is TGTGCCTGGAGTGTAGGTCCAGGGGCAGTTTCTGGGGCCAACGTCCTGACTTTC. This encodes CAWSVGPGAVSGANVLTF.

V and J are TRBV7-9 and TRBJ1-5, with TRBD1 as a possible D gene (6 bases). The CDR3 contains 14 residues. Germline CDR1 is SEHNR and CDR2 is FQNEAQ (reference sequence). Trimming cost V 5 bases and J 0 bases, with 8 bases left between them. This chain's CDR3 is CASSARGSNQPQHF. Here the CDR3 DNA reads TGTGCCAGCAGCGCCAGGGGTAGCAATCAGCCCCAGCATTTT. Combining the CDR3 with reference TRBV7-9 and TRBJ1-5 gives the whole variable domain DTGVSQNPRHKITKRGQNVTFRCDPISEHNRLYWYRQTLGQGPEFLTYFQNEAQLEKSRLLSDRFSAERPKGSFSTLEIQRTEQGDSAMYLCASSARGSNQPQHFGDGTRLSIL.

This sequence joins TRBV28 and TRBJ2-7; 7 bases line up with TRBD1. The junction had 3 bases not matched to a gene; V was cut back by 3 bases and J by 4 bases. Germline V gives CDR1 MDHEN, CDR2 SYDVKM. This CDR3 has 13 residues. The CDR3 nucleotides read TGTGCCAGCAGTTTTCCGGGACAGTACGAGCAGTACTTC. It is translated as CASSFPGQYEQYF. Together with reference TRBV28 and TRBJ2-7, the CDR3 gives the full variable domain: DVKVTQSSRYLVKRTGEKVFLECVQDMDHENMFWYRQDPGLGLRLIYFSYDVKMKEKGDIPEGYSVSREKKERFSLILESASTNQTSMYLCASSFPGQYEQYFGPGTRLTVT.

Note on this clone: At the DNA level, this CDR3 is encoded by other sequences in the same sample as well. This sequence joins TRBV7-9 and TRBJ1-5, with TRBD1 matching over 8 bases. CDR1 SEHNR and CDR2 FQNEAQ come from the germline V gene (reference sequence). J gave up 2 bases and V 4 bases, and 4 bases lay outside the gene matches. This CDR3 comprises 15 residues. This CDR3 reads CASSYGQGGNQPQHF. CDR3 coding DNA: TGTGCCAGCAGCTATGGACAGGGAGGCAATCAGCCCCAGCATTTT.

The rearrangement links TRBV6-5 to TRBJ1-1, with TRBD1 identical over 7 bases. Looked up from germline, CDR1 is MNHEY and CDR2 is SVGAGI. This CDR3 is built from 15 residues. The trim removed 9 bases at V and 4 bases at J, leaving 14 bases unmatched. The CDR3 DNA reads TGTGCCAGTAACGGGGCAGGGGGTCCCAGCACTGAAGCTTTCTTT. This gives the protein CASNGAGGPSTEAFF.

This rearrangement joins TRBV10-1 to TRBJ2-7; possible D gene TRBD2, 6 bases. Trimming took off 9 bases at V and 3 bases at J, with 15 bases between the two ends. The CDR3 covers 13 residues. Germline CDR1 WNHNN, CDR2 SYGVQD (reference sequence). The CDR3 reads CARWLAIFYEQYF. The CDR3 DNA reads as TGCGCCAGATGGCTAGCGATATTCTACGAGCAGTACTTC.

This chain links TRBV7-8 with TRBJ2-1; 8 nucleotides match TRBD2. CDR3 length: 12 residues. Trimming took 5 bases from V and 14 from J; bases not matched to a gene: 8. Germline CDR1 reads SGHVS; CDR2 reads FQNEAQ. In DNA form, the CDR3 reads TGTGCCAGCAGCCTTCCCGGGCGGGAGGAGTTCTTC. The encoded protein is CASSLPGREEFF.

The V gene is TRBV28, the J gene TRBJ1-2, with TRBD1 as a possible D gene (5 bases). Looked up from germline, CDR1 is MDHEN and CDR2 is SYDVKM. This CDR3 spans 14 amino acids. The V end was cut by 5 bases, the J end by 10 bases, with 20 bases between. CDR3 in DNA: TGTGCCAGCAGTCCTACTGCAGGGAGGATTGACTACACCTTC. It translates to CASSPTAGRIDYTF.

The chain recombines TRBV28 with TRBJ2-5; no firm D call. This CDR3 contains 12 residues. Germline loops: CDR1 MDHEN, CDR2 SYDVKM. Trimming cost V 1 base and J 5 bases, with 5 bases left between them. The CDR3 protein is CASSLSIETQYF. The CDR3 region has the DNA TGTGCCAGCAGTTTATCCATCGAGACCCAGTACTTC. The variable domain in full, completed from reference TRBV28 and TRBJ2-5, reads DVKVTQSSRYLVKRTGEKVFLECVQDMDHENMFWYRQDPGLGLRLIYFSYDVKMKEKGDIPEGYSVSREKKERFSLILESASTNQTSMYLCASSLSIETQYFGPGTRLLVL.